One and the same sample provided the 5 T cell receptor beta chains below, sequenced in a study of blood T cell repertoires in COVID-19. TCRdb's table, derived via immunoSEQ multiplex PCR, lists solely in-frame clones and lacks some. The sample contains some 300,000 clones, around nine tenths of which appear only once. The sample comprised peripheral blood. These receptors originate from a young woman with COVID-19, enrolled during active disease.

The genes are TRBV5-1 and TRBJ2-1; 9 nucleotides line up with TRBD2. V was pared by 0 bases and J by 8 bases, with 6 bases of the junction left unmatched. The CDR3 extends over 15 amino acids. CDR1 and CDR2 (germline): SGHRS, YFSETQ. The CDR3 loop is CASSLVSGGPHEQFF. DNA of the CDR3: TGCGCCAGCAGCTTGGTAAGCGGGGGGCCCCATGAGCAGTTCTTC.

This clone has only one observation. The chain recombines TRBV4-2 with TRBJ1-2; 9 bases fit TRBD1. The CDR3 contains 15 residues. Germline lookup yields CDR1 LGHNA and CDR2 YNFKEQ. V was clipped by 1 base and J by 4 bases; unmatched bases: 4. Written as DNA, the CDR3 is TGTGCCAGCAGCCAAGGGACAGGGGAGGCCTATGGCTACACCTTC. This encodes CASSQGTGEAYGYTF.

This chain connects TRBV5-5 to TRBJ2-7; 8 bases are a match to TRBD1. CDR3 length: 12 residues. CDR1 is SGHKS and CDR2 is YYEKEE in the germline V gene (reference sequence). V trimming: 3 bases; J trimming: 12 bases; junction bases outside the gene matches: 8. For the CDR3, the DNA is TGTGCCAGCAGCTCCCCGGGACAGGCGATGTACGTC. Its protein is CASSSPGQAMYV.

The chain links TRBV27 to TRBJ2-7; no definite D call. The CDR3 consists of 14 residues. The germline V and J ends were trimmed by 5 bases and 1 base, with 12 bases remaining between them. Per germline, CDR1 MNHEY and CDR2 SMNVEV (reference sequence). CDR3 sequence (DNA): TGTGCCAGCAGTCCCAAGGCAGCGTCCTACGAGCAGTACGTC. The encoded protein is CASSPKAASYEQYV.

This clone showed up just a few times. Other DNA sequences in this specimen translate into the identical CDR3. V gene TRBV6-4 combines with J gene TRBJ2-2, with TRBD1 matching over 9 bases. The CDR3 extends over 14 amino acids. Germline V CDR1 and CDR2: MRHNA, SNTAGT. The trim removed 6 bases at V and 3 bases at J, leaving 2 bases unmatched. The CDR3 here is CASSRQGDTGELFF. The CDR3, as DNA: TGTGCCAGCAGCCGACAGGGGGACACCGGGGAGCTGTTTTTT.